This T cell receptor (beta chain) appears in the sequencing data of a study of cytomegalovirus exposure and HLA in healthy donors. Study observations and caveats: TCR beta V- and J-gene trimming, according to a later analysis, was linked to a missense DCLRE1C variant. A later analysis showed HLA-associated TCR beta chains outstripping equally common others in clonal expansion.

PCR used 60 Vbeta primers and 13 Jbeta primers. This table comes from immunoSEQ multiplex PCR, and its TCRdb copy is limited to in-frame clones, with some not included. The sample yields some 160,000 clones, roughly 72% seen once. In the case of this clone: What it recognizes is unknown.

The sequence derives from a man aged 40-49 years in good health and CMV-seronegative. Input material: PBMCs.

The CDR3 here is CASAKVAGSLLSSYNEQFF. The DNA of the CDR3 is TGTGCCAGCGCTAAGGTAGCGGGGTCCCTGTTGAGCTCCTACAATGAGCAGTTCTTC. The V gene is TRBV9, the J gene TRBJ2-1, with 8 bases that match TRBD2. V gave up 7 bases and J gave up 0 bases; unmatched junction bases: 18. Looked up from germline, CDR1 is SGDLS and CDR2 is YYNGEE. This CDR3 is built from 19 residues.